The T cell receptor beta chain under discussion was sequenced for a study of OX40 agonist ivuxolimab in advanced cancers. Overall study context: As their treatment, patients were administered ivuxolimab, an agonistic anti-OX40 (CD134) antibody. Dose-escalation patients had hepatocellular carcinoma, melanoma, renal cell or head and neck cancer. Findings of the study overall: There were, on average, more expanded clones in CD8+ T cells than in CD4+. The authors did not determine the antigen specificity of the expanded peripheral T cells.

TCRdb keeps only in-frame clones here, not all; method: immunoSEQ multiplex PCR. The sample consists of more than 30,000 clones, roughly 90% of them appearing once. In germline, CDR1 is MGHRA, CDR2 YSYEKL. This CDR3 is built from 15 residues. Notes on this clone: Its antigen is currently unknown.

This chain links TRBV4-1 with TRBJ2-5; the D is unclear. The DNA end lines up better with TRBJ2-7; the J call may be wrong. This receptor was obtained from an adult with an advanced solid tumor such as melanoma, head and neck, liver or kidney cancer. The sample was CD4+ or CD8+ T cells sorted from blood, taken in a trial of the OX40 agonist ivuxolimab. The CDR3: CASSQERAKTYEQYF. The DNA for the CDR3 is TGCGCCAGCAGCCAAGAACGGGCGAAGACCTACGAGCAGTACTTC.